The clone carrying this TCR beta chain was detected only a few times. Its antigen is not identified. These data belong to a study of liver allograft versus peripheral blood T cells. Study overall: Recipients' peripheral blood supplied the T cell receptor repertoires against which those in transplanted livers were compared.

Each CDR3 protein gets one entry after TCRdb re-called the reads with MiXCR. The data contain about 16,000 distinct CDR3 sequences, more than 20% of them singletons. The germline V gene encodes CDR1 MNHEY and CDR2 SMNVEV (reference sequence). The CDR3 loop spans 14 amino acids. Trimming pared 2 bases from V and 1 base from J, leaving 5 bases between. General study results and limits: Liver allografts reportedly held T cell receptor repertoires unlike those in peripheral blood.

This chain connects TRBV27 to TRBJ2-2; D uncertain. The clonotype originates from a human patient who had a liver transplant. The T cells may partly be graft donor cells. CDR3 nucleotides: TGTGCCAGCAGTTTAATGGGGAACACCGGGGAGCTGTTTTTT. This sequence encodes CASSLMGNTGELFF.